This T cell receptor beta chain originates from a study of OX40 agonist ivuxolimab in advanced cancers. Germline V lookup: CDR1 SGHTA, CDR2 FQGNSA. The CDR3 runs 13 residues. V shed 4 bases and J shed 7 bases, with 10 bases lying between them. Clones were read by immunoSEQ multiplex PCR, and TCRdb kept only the in-frame ones, dropping some. Of about 82,000 clones listed, roughly nine tenths are singletons. This receptor was identified in an adult with an advanced solid tumor such as melanoma, head and neck, liver or kidney cancer. The sample was CD4+ or CD8+ T cells sorted from blood, taken in a trial of the OX40 agonist ivuxolimab. J is TRBJ2-2 and V is TRBV7-2; maybe TRBD2 (5 bases). CDR3 region: CASSSPGVGELFF. DNA of the CDR3: TGTGCCAGCAGCTCCCCCGGGGTCGGGGAGCTGTTTTTT.